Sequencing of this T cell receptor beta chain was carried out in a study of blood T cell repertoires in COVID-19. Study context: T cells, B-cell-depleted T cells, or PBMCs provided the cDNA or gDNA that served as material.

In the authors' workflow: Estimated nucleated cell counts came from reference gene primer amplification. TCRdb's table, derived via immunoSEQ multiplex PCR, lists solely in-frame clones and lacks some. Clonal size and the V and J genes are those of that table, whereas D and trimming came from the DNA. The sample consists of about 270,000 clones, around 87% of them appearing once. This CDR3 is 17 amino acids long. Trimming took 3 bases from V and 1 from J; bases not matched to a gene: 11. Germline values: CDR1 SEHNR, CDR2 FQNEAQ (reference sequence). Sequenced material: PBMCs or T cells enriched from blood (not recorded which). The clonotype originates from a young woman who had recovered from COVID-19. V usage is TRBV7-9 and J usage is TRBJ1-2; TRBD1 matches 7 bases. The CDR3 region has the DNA TGTGCCAGCAGCTTCCGGGACAGTTCCAACTTTAACTATGGCTACACCTTC. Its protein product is CASSFRDSSNFNYGYTF.